A selection of T cell receptor beta chains follows, all from one sample in a study of T cell responses to AZD1222 COVID-19 vaccine. Sequenced by immunoSEQ multiplex PCR; TCRdb stores in-frame clones only, minus some. The sample records more than 85,000 clones, approximately 89% being singletons. The sample here was peripheral blood, taken 28 days after the second AZD1222 dose. These receptors originate from an adult who received the AZD1222 COVID-19 vaccine. Each CDR3 is given without its conserved first and last residue. The order of the fields is V gene, J gene, CDR3 protein.

TRBV3-1/TRBV3-2	TRBJ1-5	ASSLLGQGLQH
TRBV5-1	TRBJ2-2	ATSSGTTSNTGELF
TRBV5-1	TRBJ1-1	ASSLAGERRGGNTEAF
TRBV4-3	TRBJ2-6	ASSQGRGLSGANVLT
TRBV14	TRBJ1-1	ASSQGSAGREAF
TRBV10-3	TRBJ2-7	AISESLGAGERLEQY
TRBV6-5	TRBJ1-2	ASTPQGQGRAGYT
TRBV30	TRBJ1-4	AWSEAGRGVSNEKLF
TRBV5-1	TRBJ1-1	ASSGTGKNTEAF
TRBV6-4	TRBJ2-3	ASPRGSGREGSTDTQY
TRBV10-2	TRBJ1-1	ASSATGANTEAF
TRBV27	TRBJ2-3	ASSFRQSTDTQY
TRBV5-5	TRBJ2-1	ASSLAVGTASYNEQF
TRBV27	TRBJ2-1	ASSPLEREGDNEQF
TRBV7-8	TRBJ1-1	ASSLLRGSAEAF
TRBV5-1	TRBJ2-1	ASSLAGLAGGKNEQF
TRBV6-5	TRBJ2-7	ASSSTAGREQY
TRBV18	TRBJ2-7	ASSPTGGPYEQY
TRBV28	TRBJ2-6	ASRDRSGANVLT
TRBV30	TRBJ1-1	AWQRQGNTEAF
TRBV30	TRBJ1-2	AWNVKGFGYT
TRBV28	TRBJ2-4	ASVDPDRKKNIQY
TRBV7-9	TRBJ2-1	ASSCGEFELCNEQF
TRBV30	TRBJ1-1	AWSVFANTEAF
TRBV5-1	TRBJ2-1	ASSLGISNEQF
TRBV7-2	TRBJ1-6	ASRGGVSSYNSPLH
TRBV4-1	TRBJ1-6	ASSQRSDTENSPLH
TRBV5-1	TRBJ2-1	ASSLTRGGPYNEQF
TRBV28	TRBJ2-7	ASSFPFLPYEQY
TRBV11-1	TRBJ2-7	ASSSARSAHEQY
TRBV19	TRBJ2-7	ASSITGTGTYEQY
TRBV6-7	TRBJ1-1	ASSEIRGMNTEAF
TRBV24-1	TRBJ1-1	ATPEVLGTEAF
TRBV5-1	TRBJ1-4	ASRNRQTEKLF
TRBV28	TRBJ1-2	ASSLSPGASYGYT
TRBV2	TRBJ2-3	ASRLAGEADTQY
TRBV3-1/TRBV3-2	TRBJ2-7	ASSQEQGHEQY